Presented here are 15 T cell receptor beta chains from one specimen sequenced in a study of beta chain features in type 1 diabetes. Expressed TCRB transcripts got sequenced, as all isolated RNA was reverse transcribed. Some clones are missing from TCRdb's copy, which holds only in-frame ones; the method was immunoSEQ multiplex PCR. The profile shows some 400,000 clones, about 15% of them singletons. Sequencing used naive CD4+ T cells from blood. The receptors were sampled from a young woman in good health.

Only a few counts were recorded for this clone. The rearrangement links TRBV6-6 to TRBJ2-7, with 10 bases identical to TRBD1. Germline CDR1 and CDR2: MNHNY and SVGAGI (reference sequence). This CDR3 is built from 16 residues. The J segment lost 6 bases and the V segment lost 4 bases, leaving 12 bases of the junction unmatched. The chain's CDR3 is CASSSPGTGERSEQYF. The CDR3 DNA sequence: TGTGCCAGCAGTTCCCCCGGGACAGGGGAACGAAGCGAGCAGTACTTC.

Concerning this clone: One junction end does not reproduce the germline sequence, and a read error may be involved. The rearrangement links TRBV5-1 to TRBJ2-3, with 8 nucleotides matching TRBD2. Germline assignment: CDR1 SGHRS and CDR2 YFSETQ. The CDR3 is 14 residues long. DNA for the CDR3: TGCGCCAGCAGCACCTGGACTAGCACGGATACGCAGTATTTT. This translates into CASSTWTSTDTQYF. Full variable domain (rest looked up from reference TRBV5-1 and TRBJ2-3): KAGVTQTPRYLIKTRGQQVTLSCSPISGHRSVSWYQQTPGQGLQFLFEYFSETQRNKGNFPGRFSGRQFSNSRSEMNVSTLELGDSALYLCASSTWTSTDTQYFGPGTRLTVL.

The rearrangement joins TRBV18 to TRBJ2-7; weak D call: TRBD1 (7 bases). The CDR3 extends over 15 amino acids. Germline loops: CDR1 KGHSH, CDR2 LQKENI. V lost 3 bases and J lost 5, with 17 bases in between. The CDR3 loop reads CASSPSQGEVHEQYF. The CDR3 coding sequence is TGTGCCAGCTCACCTTCCCAGGGGGAGGTCCACGAGCAGTACTTC.

The chain is built from TRBV30 and TRBJ2-3; D is uncertain. The CDR3 is 11 amino acids. V was clipped by 4 bases and J by 0 bases, with 2 bases between them. Germline V gives CDR1 GTSNPN, CDR2 SVGIG (reference sequence). This CDR3 is CAWTSTDTQYF. The CDR3 DNA follows: TGTGCCTGGACTAGCACAGATACGCAGTATTTT.

The chain uses TRBV6-5 and TRBJ2-7; TRBD1 might be the D (5 bases). Between the trimmed V and J ends, which lost 5 bases and 5 bases, there was a span of 10 bases. The CDR3 runs to 12 residues. The germline V gene encodes CDR1 MNHEY and CDR2 SVGAGI. The CDR3 bases are TGTGCCAGCAGTGAACAAGGGGACGAGCAGTACTTC. This gives the protein CASSEQGDEQYF.

A few counts support this clone. The chain links TRBV7-2 to TRBJ1-5, with D tentatively TRBD1 (6 bases). From germline, CDR1 is SGHTA and CDR2 FQGNSA. Trimming shortened V by 1 base and J by 1 base, and 8 bases separated the two germline ends. The CDR3 runs 15 residues. The DNA of the CDR3 is TGTGCCAGCAGCTTAGTAGGGACAAGCAATCAGCCCCAGCATTTT. It yields the protein CASSLVGTSNQPQHF.

This sequence joins TRBV9 and TRBJ2-5; 9 nucleotides agree with TRBD2. CDR3 length equals 17 residues. Germline-derived CDR1 and CDR2 are SGDLS and YYNGEE. The junction had 17 bases not matched to a gene; V was cut back by 4 bases and J by 7 bases. The CDR3 sequence is CASSSEATSGPQGTQYF. The DNA of the CDR3 is TGTGCCAGCAGCTCCGAGGCGACTAGCGGTCCTCAGGGGACCCAGTACTTC.

This clone was seen only a few times. The chain is built from TRBV7-2 and TRBJ2-1; possible D gene TRBD2, 6 bases. The V gene's germline CDR1 is SGHTA and CDR2 FQGNSA. This CDR3 has 14 amino acids. The V and J ends lost 2 bases and 6 bases respectively, with 11 bases between them. The CDR3 sequence: CASSLIEGLNEQFF. In DNA form, the CDR3 reads TGTGCCAGCAGCTTAATAGAGGGACTCAATGAGCAGTTCTTC.

V and J are TRBV2 and TRBJ1-1, with a weak D call TRBD1 (5 bases). The V end lost 5 bases, the J end lost 1 base, and 11 bases lay between the germline ends. Germline CDR1 and CDR2: SNHLY and FYNNEI. The CDR3 sequence is 14 residues long. Written as DNA, the CDR3 is TGTGCCAGCAGTACACAGGAGACGAACACTGAAGCTTTCTTT. Translated, it gives CASSTQETNTEAFF.

The chain has TRBV29-1 and TRBJ1-1, with a tentative D call TRBD1 (6 bases). V gave up 8 bases and J gave up 8 bases, with 18 bases separating them. From germline, CDR1 is SQVTM and CDR2 ANQGSEA. The length of the CDR3 is 12 residues. CDR3: CSTSRDKLEAFF. The DNA of the CDR3 is TGCAGCACCTCTAGGGACAAGCTAGAAGCTTTCTTT.

This clone was counted only a few times. The chain combines TRBV7-8 with TRBJ2-7; maybe TRBD2 (5 bases). The germline CDR1 and CDR2 sequences are SGHVS and FQNEAQ. Trimming took 1 base from V and 2 from J, leaving 9 bases between them. The CDR3 extends over 14 amino acids. This CDR3 reads CASSLGSGTYEQYF. In DNA, the CDR3 is TGTGCCAGCAGCTTAGGGTCGGGAACCTACGAGCAGTACTTC. Variable domain in full (rest from reference TRBV7-8 and TRBJ2-7): GAGVSQSPRYKVAKRGQDVALRCDPISGHVSLFWYQQALGQGPEFLTYFQNEAQLDKSGLPSDRFFAERPEGSVSTLKIQRTQQEDSAVYLCASSLGSGTYEQYFGPGTRLTVT.

This clone was seen a few times. The chain uses TRBV30 and TRBJ2-1; D is possibly TRBD1 (6 bases). V was cut by 0 bases and J by 2 bases, with 17 bases left in between. This CDR3 has 17 amino acids. Looked up from germline, CDR1 is GTSNPN and CDR2 is SVGIG (reference sequence). Here the CDR3 DNA reads TGTGCCTGGAGTGTGTCTCGGACAGACGTACCCTACAATGAGCAGTTCTTC. Its protein product is CAWSVSRTDVPYNEQFF.

This clone appeared a few times. J is TRBJ1-4 and V is TRBV28; perhaps TRBD1 as D (5 bases). The CDR3 runs to 14 residues. V lost 5 bases and J 2 bases, leaving 9 bases between the germline ends. Germline lookup yields CDR1 MDHEN and CDR2 SYDVKM. In DNA, the CDR3 is TGTGCCAGCAGTCCCGGGACTACTAATGAAAAACTGTTTTTT. Amino acids: CASSPGTTNEKLFF.

DNA for the CDR3: TGTGCCACCAGCAGCCACCAGGGGAAAGAAAAGACCCAGTACTTC. Translated: CATSSHQGKEKTQYF. The rearrangement joins TRBV15 to TRBJ2-5; the D gene is possibly TRBD1 (6 bases). This CDR3 comprises 15 residues. Trimming cost V 3 bases and J 6 bases, with 17 bases left between them. Germline loops: CDR1 LNHNV, CDR2 YYDKDF (reference sequence). Filled out from reference TRBV15 and TRBJ2-5, the complete variable domain reads DAMVIQNPRYQVTQFGKPVTLSCSQTLNHNVMYWYQQKSSQAPKLLFHYYDKDFNNEADTPDNFQSRRPNTSFCFLDIRSPGLGDTAMYLCATSSHQGKEKTQYFGPGTRLLVL.

This clone occurred a few times. This chain links TRBV4-1 with TRBJ2-3; 8 bases map to TRBD2. The germline V gene has CDR1 MGHRA and CDR2 YSYEKL. The ends lost 6 bases at V and 3 bases at J; junction bases unmatched: 5. The CDR3 is 14 residues long. The CDR3 DNA reads as TGCGCCAGCAGTAGCGGGGTGGGGACAGATACGCAGTATTTT. Translating it yields CASSSGVGTDTQYF.